This T cell receptor (beta chain) appears in the sequencing data of a study of blood T cell repertoires in COVID-19. About the study: Sites in the United States, Italy and Spain provided acute and convalescent COVID-19 samples.

Per the original data handling: Amplification with reference gene primers provided the estimates of nucleated cell counts. The assay was immunoSEQ multiplex PCR, and TCRdb's table has in-frame clones only and misses some. V, J and clone size reflect that table, while D and trimming were determined from the DNA. The sample gives roughly 100,000 clones, roughly 89% of which show up once; 5.1% is in the top ten. The germline V and J ends were trimmed by 0 bases and 1 base, with 6 bases remaining between them. The CDR3 runs to 14 residues. Germline CDR1 LNHNV, CDR2 YYDKDF (reference sequence). V gene TRBV15 combines with J gene TRBJ2-5; D gene unclear. The sequencing sample was made of peripheral blood. This TCR derives from a human donor in a cohort sampled during active COVID-19. Here the CDR3 reads CATSRDPGQETQYF. The CDR3 DNA reads TGTGCCACCAGCAGAGATCCGGGCCAAGAGACCCAGTACTTC.